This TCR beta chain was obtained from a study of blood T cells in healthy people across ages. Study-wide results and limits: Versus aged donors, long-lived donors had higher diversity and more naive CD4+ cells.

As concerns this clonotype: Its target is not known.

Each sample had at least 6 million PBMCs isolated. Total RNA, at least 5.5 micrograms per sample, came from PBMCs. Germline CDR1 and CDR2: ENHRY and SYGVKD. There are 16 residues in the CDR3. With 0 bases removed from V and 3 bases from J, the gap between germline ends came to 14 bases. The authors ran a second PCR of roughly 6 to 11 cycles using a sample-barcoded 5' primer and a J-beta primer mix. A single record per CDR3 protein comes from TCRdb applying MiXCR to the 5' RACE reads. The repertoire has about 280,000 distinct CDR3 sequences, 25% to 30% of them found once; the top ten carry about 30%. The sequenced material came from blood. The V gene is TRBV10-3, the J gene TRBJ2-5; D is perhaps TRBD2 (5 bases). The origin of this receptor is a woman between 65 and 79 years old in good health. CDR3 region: CAISESLAGIEETQYF. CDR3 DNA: TGTGCCATCAGTGAGTCGCTAGCCGGTATCGAAGAGACCCAGTACTTC.